This record covers a single T cell receptor (beta chain). No antigen is known for it. V gave up 0 bases and J gave up 0 bases; unmatched junction bases: 13. Germline CDR1 DFQATT, CDR2 SNEGSKA (reference sequence). This CDR3 has 19 residues. The entry originates in a study of response to subunit inactivated influenza vaccine. Study-wide points: Each seasonal influenza vaccination recruits few new T cells, the authors suggested.

Each CDR3 protein gets one entry after TCRdb re-called the RT-PCR reads with MiXCR. The table lists roughly 460,000 distinct CDR3 sequences, roughly 9.8% of them singletons. The TCR sequence derives from a man aged 50-59 years who received an inactivated influenza vaccine. Sequences were derived from PBMCs from blood, sampled 40 to 50 days after vaccination. The chain employs TRBV20-1 and TRBJ1-5; 8 bases fit TRBD1. CDR3 nucleotides: TGCAGTGCTAGAGATCTTCCGCGGACAGGGACCTATAGCAATCAGCCCCAGCATTTT. Residues: CSARDLPRTGTYSNQPQHF.